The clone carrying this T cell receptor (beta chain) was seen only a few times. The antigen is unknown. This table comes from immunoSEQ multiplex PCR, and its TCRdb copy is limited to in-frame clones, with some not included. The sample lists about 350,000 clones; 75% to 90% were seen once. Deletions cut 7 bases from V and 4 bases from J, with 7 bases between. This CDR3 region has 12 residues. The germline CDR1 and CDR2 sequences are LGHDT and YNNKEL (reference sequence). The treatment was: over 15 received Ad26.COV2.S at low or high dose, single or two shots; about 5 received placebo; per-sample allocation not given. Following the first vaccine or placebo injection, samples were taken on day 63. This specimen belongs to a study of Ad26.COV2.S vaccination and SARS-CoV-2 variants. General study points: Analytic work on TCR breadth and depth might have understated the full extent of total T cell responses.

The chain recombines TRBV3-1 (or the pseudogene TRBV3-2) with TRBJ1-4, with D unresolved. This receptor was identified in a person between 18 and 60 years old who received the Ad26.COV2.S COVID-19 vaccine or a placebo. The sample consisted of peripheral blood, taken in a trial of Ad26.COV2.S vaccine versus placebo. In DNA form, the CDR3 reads TGTGCCAGCACTAAGGTTAATGAAAAACTGTTTTTT. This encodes CASTKVNEKLFF.